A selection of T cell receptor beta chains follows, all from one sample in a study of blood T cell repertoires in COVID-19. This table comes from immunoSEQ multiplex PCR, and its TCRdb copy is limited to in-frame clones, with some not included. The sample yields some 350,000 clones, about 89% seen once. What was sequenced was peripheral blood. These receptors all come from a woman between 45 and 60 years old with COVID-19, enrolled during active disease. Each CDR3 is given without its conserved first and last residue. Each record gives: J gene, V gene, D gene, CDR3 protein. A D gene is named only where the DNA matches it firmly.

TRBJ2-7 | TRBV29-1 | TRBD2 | SAGTSGRREQY
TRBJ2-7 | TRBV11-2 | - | ASSGSDEQY
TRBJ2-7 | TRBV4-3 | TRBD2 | ASSQASGGTYEQY
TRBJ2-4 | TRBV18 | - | ASSPPAGLVTKNIQY
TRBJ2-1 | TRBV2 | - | ASLSGANEQF
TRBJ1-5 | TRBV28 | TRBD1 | ASSKTGGGNQPQH
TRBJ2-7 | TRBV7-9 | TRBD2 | ASMGLAGVGYEQY
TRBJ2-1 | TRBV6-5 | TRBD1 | ASSLTGGSYNEQF
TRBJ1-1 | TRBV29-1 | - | SVAQGVTEAF
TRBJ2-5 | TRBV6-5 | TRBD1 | ASSYTTGGETQY